This T cell receptor beta chain came from a study of shared clonotypes between healthy human individuals. Note on this clone: One junction end does not reproduce the germline sequence, and a read error may be involved. Other nucleotide sequences in the sample specify the same CDR3.

The CDR3 sequence is 14 residues long. Germline CDR1 SEHNR, CDR2 FQNEAQ (reference sequence). Assay execution took place at the deep level. Authors' analysis steps: ImmunoSEQ output lacked quality scores and full-length reads, limiting matched filtering. Generated by immunoSEQ multiplex PCR, the TCRdb table keeps only in-frame clones and is missing some. D and trimming were read from the DNA, whereas the V and J calls and clone size are those reported in that table. The sample yields nearly 500,000 clones, roughly four fifths seen once. This sequence was found in a woman aged 40-49 years in good health. Some clones in this sample may be carry-over from other donors' samples. The V call is TRBV7-9, the J call TRBJ1-2, with a possible D match to TRBD1 (5 bases). The sample comprised PBMCs. The CDR3 sequence is CASSLAGQLGGYTF. The CDR3 DNA reads as TGTGCCAGCAGCCTAGCGGGGCAGCTCGGTGGCTACACCTTC.